Each of the 2 T cell receptor beta chains below was sequenced from the same sample in a study of response to subunit inactivated influenza vaccine. TCRdb independently ran MiXCR on the RT-PCR reads; one entry per CDR3 protein. This repertoire shows roughly 150,000 distinct CDR3 sequences, roughly 11% found once; its top ten account for 9.5% to 15%. Here the sequenced sample was non-naive T cells sorted from PBMCs, taken more than 35 days after vaccination. The receptor source for this set is a man between 45 and 60 years old who received an inactivated influenza vaccine.

The V call is TRBV5-1, the J call TRBJ2-1; 9 positions match TRBD2. Germline-derived CDR1 and CDR2 are SGHRS and YFSETQ. After removal of 0 bases from V and 7 bases from J, the junction contained 8 bases not matched to a gene. The CDR3 extends over 16 amino acids. The CDR3 DNA reads as TGCGCCAGCAGCTTGGAGGCGGGAGGGCCCCGGAATGAGCAGTTCTTC. Translated: CASSLEAGGPRNEQFF.

The chain carries TRBV20-1 and TRBJ1-2; possible D gene TRBD1, 6 bases. V lost 0 bases and J lost 9, with 17 bases in between. The CDR3 is 14 amino acids. The germline gives CDR1 DFQATT, CDR2 SNEGSKA (reference sequence). The CDR3 DNA reads as TGCAGTGCTAGAGACTCATCACAGGGTAGGAGCTACACCTTC. The encoded protein is CSARDSSQGRSYTF.